A selection of T cell receptor beta chains follows, all from one sample in a study of T cells after yellow fever vaccination. TCRdb fed the 5' RACE reads into MiXCR, producing one record per CDR3 protein. The sample has 500,000 to 650,000 distinct CDR3 sequences; about 12% are singletons. The input for sequencing was PBMCs, taken on the day of the yellow fever booster vaccination. These receptors all come from a man aged 30 to 45 who received the YFV17D yellow fever vaccine. Each CDR3 is given with its conserved first and last residue. Fields, in order: V gene, J gene, clone size, D gene, CDR3 DNA, CDR3 protein. The D gene is left open where the match is weak. Clone size appears in some rows only: once, few, many, or a class for an expanded clone.

TRBV7-9	TRBJ2-3	NA	NA	TGTGCCAGCCTTGTAGCCCTATGGGATACGCAGTATTTT	CASLVALWDTQYF
TRBV5-8	TRBJ2-7	NA	NA	TGTGCCAGCAGCTTGGGTGTGGGTCGGGACGAGCAGTACTTC	CASSLGVGRDEQYF
TRBV20-1	TRBJ1-1	NA	NA	TGCAGTGCTAGTCTGGGGTCCTACACTGAAGCTTTCTTT	CSASLGSYTEAFF
TRBV5-1	TRBJ2-7	many	NA	TGCGCCAGCAGCCTTCCCCCTCGCGATCCGTCCTCCTACGAGCAGTACTTC	CASSLPPRDPSSYEQYF
TRBV10-3	TRBJ2-1	NA	NA	TGTGCCATCAGTGATGATAATTACAATGAGCAGTTCTTC	CAISDDNYNEQFF
TRBV7-2	TRBJ2-5	NA	TRBD2	TGTGCCAGCAGCTCCGCCGGGACTAGCCAAGAGACCCAGTACTTC	CASSSAGTSQETQYF
TRBV30	TRBJ1-5	few	NA	TGTGCCTGGAGTTTGGAGGCCAACCAGCCCCAGCATTTT	CAWSLEANQPQHF
TRBV28	TRBJ1-2	few	NA	TGTGCCAGCAGTCCTATAACAGGGTCCGCTGGCTACACCTTC	CASSPITGSAGYTF
TRBV30	TRBJ2-7	few	NA	TGTGCCTGGTCCCTCCAAAGGGGGGGCGTCTACGAGCAGTACTTC	CAWSLQRGGVYEQYF
TRBV20-1	TRBJ1-2	NA	NA	TGCAGTGCTCTCCCGGGGGTGGACTATGGCTACACCTTC	CSALPGVDYGYTF
TRBV29-1	TRBJ2-7	few	NA	TGCAGCGTTGGTTTTGCAGTGTCGTCCTACGAGCAGTACTTC	CSVGFAVSSYEQYF
TRBV30	TRBJ2-1	NA	NA	TGTGCCTGGAGGCCTCCGGACACGATTCGCTCGTGGATAAACAATGAGCAGTTCTTC	CAWRPPDTIRSWINNEQFF
TRBV27	TRBJ2-7	few	TRBD2	TGTGCCAGCAGTCCGCGACTAGCGGGAGCCCACGAGCAGTACTTC	CASSPRLAGAHEQYF